This TCR beta chain was retrieved from a study of control samples from healthy donors and cancer patients (TCRdb year 2020). The library was built by means of the immunoSEQ multiplex PCR assay. This immuneACCESS table, as held by TCRdb, lists in-frame sequences with V and J called but not all clones. Of the missing ones, under half trace to an unresolved V gene in checked studies; the others have no known cause. For this sample there are about 160,000 clones; over 95% appear just once. The top ten hold around 0.92% of the sample. Concerning this clone itself: Its antigen specificity is not known. No base quality values were provided; no much bigger clone lies one nucleotide off.

CDR1 is given as MNHEY and CDR2 as SVGAGI, both from the germline V gene. The CDR3 sequence holds 13 residues, the cysteine and phenylalanine included. Only the CDR3 region is kept as DNA, spanning 39 bases read in frame from base 1. At the junction V is shortened by 8 bases and J by 2 bases, with 13 bases in between. Recombination linked TRBV6-5 to TRBJ2-7; there is no confident call for the D gene. The TCR comes from a woman under 40 in good health. Sequences were obtained from blood. The DNA sequence is TGTGCCAGCCAGGATGGTTTCACCTACGAGCAGTACTTC. Its coded protein is CASQDGFTYEQYF.